The clone carrying this T cell receptor (beta chain) was observed a handful of times. This sample is part of a study of blood T cell repertoires in COVID-19. This CDR3 is 15 amino acids long. J gave up 8 bases and V 6 bases, and 6 bases lay outside the gene matches. Germline assignment: CDR1 MDHEN and CDR2 SYDVKM. TCRdb keeps only in-frame clones here, not all; method: immunoSEQ multiplex PCR. The sample shows roughly 49,000 clones, nearly 90% of them seen only once. The sample comprised peripheral blood. This chain joins TRBV28 and TRBJ2-1, with 14 bases that match TRBD2. The sequence was collected from a man between 60 and 75 years old with active COVID-19. CDR3 in DNA: TGTGCCAGCAGCCCCGGGACTAGCGGGAGATATGAGCAGTTCTTC. Translating gives CASSPGTSGRYEQFF.